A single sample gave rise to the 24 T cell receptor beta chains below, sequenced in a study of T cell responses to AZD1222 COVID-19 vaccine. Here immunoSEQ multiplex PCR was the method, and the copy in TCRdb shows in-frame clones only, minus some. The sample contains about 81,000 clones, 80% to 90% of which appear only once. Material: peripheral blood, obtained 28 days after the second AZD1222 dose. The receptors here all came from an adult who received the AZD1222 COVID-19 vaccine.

The CDR3 sequence: CASSITGGASEAFF. CDR3 bases: TGTGCCAGCAGCATAACAGGGGGCGCCTCTGAAGCTTTCTTT. The rearrangement links TRBV13 to TRBJ1-1; 9 positions agree with TRBD1. Germline assignment: CDR1 PRHDT and CDR2 FYEKMQ (reference sequence). V shed 5 bases and J 6 bases; nucleotides not matched to a gene: 7. The length of the CDR3 is 14 residues.

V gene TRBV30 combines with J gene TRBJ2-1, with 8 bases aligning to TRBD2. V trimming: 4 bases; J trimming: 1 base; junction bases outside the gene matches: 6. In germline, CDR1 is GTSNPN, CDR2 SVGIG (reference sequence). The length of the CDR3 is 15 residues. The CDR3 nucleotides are TGTGCCTGGACTACGGGAGGGGGGTCCTACAATGAGCAGTTCTTC. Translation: CAWTTGGGSYNEQFF.

The CDR3 protein is CASKGREQFF. The CDR3 DNA is TGTGCCAGTAAGGGGCGGGAGCAGTTCTTC. This chain links TRBV19 with TRBJ2-1, with D perhaps TRBD1 (5 bases). Germline V CDR1 and CDR2: LNHDA, SQIVND (reference sequence). Trimming cost V 7 bases and J 10 bases, with 8 bases left between them. This CDR3 is built from 10 residues.

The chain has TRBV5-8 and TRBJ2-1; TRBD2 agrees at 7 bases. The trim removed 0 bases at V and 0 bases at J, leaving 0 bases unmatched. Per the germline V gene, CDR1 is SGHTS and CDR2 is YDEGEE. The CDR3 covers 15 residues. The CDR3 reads CASSLASGSYNEQFF. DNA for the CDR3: TGTGCCAGCAGCTTGGCTAGCGGCTCCTACAATGAGCAGTTCTTC.

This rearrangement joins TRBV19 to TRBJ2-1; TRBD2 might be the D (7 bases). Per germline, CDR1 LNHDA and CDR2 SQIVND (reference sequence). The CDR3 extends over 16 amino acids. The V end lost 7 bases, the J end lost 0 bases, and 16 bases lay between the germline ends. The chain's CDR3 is CASKVGGGSSYNEQFF. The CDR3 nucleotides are TGTGCCAGTAAGGTGGGGGGCGGGAGCTCCTACAATGAGCAGTTCTTC.

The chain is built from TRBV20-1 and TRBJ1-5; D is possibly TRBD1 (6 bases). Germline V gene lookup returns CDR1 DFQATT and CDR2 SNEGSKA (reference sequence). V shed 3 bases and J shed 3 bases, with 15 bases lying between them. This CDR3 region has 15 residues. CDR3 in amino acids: CSASIRPGDNQPQHF. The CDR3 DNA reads TGCAGTGCTAGTATAAGACCAGGGGACAATCAGCCCCAGCATTTT.

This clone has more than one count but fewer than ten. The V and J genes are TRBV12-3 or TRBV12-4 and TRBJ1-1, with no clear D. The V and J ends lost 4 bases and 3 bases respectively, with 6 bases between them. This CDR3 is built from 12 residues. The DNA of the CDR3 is TGTGCCAGCAGTTCGGGATACACTGAAGCTTTCTTT. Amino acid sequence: CASSSGYTEAFF.

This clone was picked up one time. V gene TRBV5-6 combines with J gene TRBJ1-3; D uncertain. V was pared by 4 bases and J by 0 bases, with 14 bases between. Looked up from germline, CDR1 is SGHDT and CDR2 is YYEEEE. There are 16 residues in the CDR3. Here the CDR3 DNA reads TGTGCCAGCAGCCCTAGGACCGGACCCTCTGGAAACACCATATATTTT. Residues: CASSPRTGPSGNTIYF.

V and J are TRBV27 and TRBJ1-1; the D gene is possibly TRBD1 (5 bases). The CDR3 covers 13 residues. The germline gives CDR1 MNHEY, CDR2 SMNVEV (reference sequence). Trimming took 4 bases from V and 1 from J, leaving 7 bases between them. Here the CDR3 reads CASSWGRNTEAFF. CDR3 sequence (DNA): TGTGCCAGCAGTTGGGGCCGGAACACTGAAGCTTTCTTT.

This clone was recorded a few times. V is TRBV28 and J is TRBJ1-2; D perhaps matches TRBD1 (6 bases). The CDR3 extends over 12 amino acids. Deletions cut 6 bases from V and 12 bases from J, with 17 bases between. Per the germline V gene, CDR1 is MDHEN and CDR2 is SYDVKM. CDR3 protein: CASSGRGQRHTF. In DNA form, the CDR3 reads TGTGCCAGCAGCGGACGAGGACAGAGGCACACCTTC.

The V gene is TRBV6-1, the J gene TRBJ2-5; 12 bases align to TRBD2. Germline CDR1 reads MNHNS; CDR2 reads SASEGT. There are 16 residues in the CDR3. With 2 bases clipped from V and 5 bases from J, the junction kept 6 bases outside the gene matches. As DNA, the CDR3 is TGTGCCAGCAGTGAACTGACTAGCGGGGGCAGGGAGACCCAGTACTTC. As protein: CASSELTSGGRETQYF.

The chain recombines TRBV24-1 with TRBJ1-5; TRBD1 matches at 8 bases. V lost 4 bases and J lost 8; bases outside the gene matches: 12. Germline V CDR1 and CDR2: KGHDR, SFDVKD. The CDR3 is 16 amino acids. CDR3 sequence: CATSDAGQAGREPQHF. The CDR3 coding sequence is TGTGCCACCAGTGACGCGGGACAGGCCGGGAGAGAGCCCCAGCATTTT.

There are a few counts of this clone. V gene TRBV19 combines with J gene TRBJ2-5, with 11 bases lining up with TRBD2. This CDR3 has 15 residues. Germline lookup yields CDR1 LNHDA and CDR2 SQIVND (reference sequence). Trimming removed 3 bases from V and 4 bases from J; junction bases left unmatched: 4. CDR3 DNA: TGTGCCAGTAGTATTGGAGGACTAGCGGGAGAGACCCAGTACTTC. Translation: CASSIGGLAGETQYF.

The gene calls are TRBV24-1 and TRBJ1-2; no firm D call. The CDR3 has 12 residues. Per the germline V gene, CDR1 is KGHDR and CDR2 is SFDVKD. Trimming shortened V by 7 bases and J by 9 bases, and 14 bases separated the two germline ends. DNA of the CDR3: TGTGCCACCAGGGGTGGAGGTTATAGCTACACCTTC. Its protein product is CATRGGGYSYTF.

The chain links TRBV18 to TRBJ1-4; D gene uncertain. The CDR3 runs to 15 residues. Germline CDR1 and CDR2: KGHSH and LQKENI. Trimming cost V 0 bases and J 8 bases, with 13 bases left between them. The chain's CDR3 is CASSPPDGKGEKLFF. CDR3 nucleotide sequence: TGTGCCAGCTCACCACCTGACGGGAAAGGGGAAAAACTGTTTTTT.

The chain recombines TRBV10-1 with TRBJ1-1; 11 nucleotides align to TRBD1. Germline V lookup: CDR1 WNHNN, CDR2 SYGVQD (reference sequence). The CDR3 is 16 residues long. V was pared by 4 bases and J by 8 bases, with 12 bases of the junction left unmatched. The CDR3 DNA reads TGCGCCAGCAGTGTCCCGGGACAGGGGGTGACCTCAGAAGCTTTCTTT. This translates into CASSVPGQGVTSEAFF.

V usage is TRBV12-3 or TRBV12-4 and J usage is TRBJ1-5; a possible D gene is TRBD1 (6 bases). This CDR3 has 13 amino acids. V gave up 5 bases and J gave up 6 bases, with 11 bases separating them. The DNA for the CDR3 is TGTGCCAGCAGTCCAGGGGCCCGTCAGCCCCAGCATTTT. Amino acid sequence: CASSPGARQPQHF.

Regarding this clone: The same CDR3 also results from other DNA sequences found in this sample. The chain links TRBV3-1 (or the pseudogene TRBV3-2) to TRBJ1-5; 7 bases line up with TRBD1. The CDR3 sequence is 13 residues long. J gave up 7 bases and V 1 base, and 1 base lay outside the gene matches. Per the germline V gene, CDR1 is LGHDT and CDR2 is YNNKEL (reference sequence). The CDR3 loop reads CASSQGRGQPQHF. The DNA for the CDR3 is TGTGCCAGCAGCCAAGGCAGGGGGCAGCCCCAGCATTTT.

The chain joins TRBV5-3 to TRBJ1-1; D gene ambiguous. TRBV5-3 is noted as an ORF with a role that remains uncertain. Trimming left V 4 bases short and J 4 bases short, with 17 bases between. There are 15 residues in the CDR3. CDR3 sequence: CARSPVSQALTEAFF. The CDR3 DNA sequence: TGTGCCAGAAGCCCAGTGTCCCAGGCACTCACTGAAGCTTTCTTT.

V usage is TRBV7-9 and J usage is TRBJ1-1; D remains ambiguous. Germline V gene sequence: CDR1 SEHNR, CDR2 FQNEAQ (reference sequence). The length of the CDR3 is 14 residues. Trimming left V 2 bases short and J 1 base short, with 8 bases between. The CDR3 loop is CASSLNSGNTEAFF. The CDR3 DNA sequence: TGTGCCAGCAGCTTAAATTCGGGGAACACTGAAGCTTTCTTT.

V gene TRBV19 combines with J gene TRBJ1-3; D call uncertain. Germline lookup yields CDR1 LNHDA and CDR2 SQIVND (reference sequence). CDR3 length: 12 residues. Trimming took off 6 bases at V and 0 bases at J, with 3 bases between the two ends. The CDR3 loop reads CASSDSGNTIYF. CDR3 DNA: TGTGCCAGTAGCGACTCTGGAAACACCATATATTTT.

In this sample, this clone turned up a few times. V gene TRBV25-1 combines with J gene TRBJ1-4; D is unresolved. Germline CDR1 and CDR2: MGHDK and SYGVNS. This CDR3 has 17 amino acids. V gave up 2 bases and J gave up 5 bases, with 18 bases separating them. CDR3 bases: TGTGCCAGCAGTGAAGCCCCGGATCGGCGGGGAAATGAAAAACTGTTTTTT. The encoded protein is CASSEAPDRRGNEKLFF.

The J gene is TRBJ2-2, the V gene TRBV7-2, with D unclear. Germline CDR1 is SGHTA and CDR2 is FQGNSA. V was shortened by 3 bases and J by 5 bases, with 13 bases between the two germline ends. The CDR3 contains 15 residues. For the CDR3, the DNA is TGTGCCAGCAGCTTGCTTTCGCCGCGGACCGGGGAGCTGTTTTTT. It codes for CASSLLSPRTGELFF.

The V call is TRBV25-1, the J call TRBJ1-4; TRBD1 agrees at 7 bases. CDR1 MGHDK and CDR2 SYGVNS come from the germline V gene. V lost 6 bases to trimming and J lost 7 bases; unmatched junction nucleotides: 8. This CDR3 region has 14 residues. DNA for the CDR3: TGTGCCAGCAGCCCATCAGGGGGGGTTGAAAAACTGTTTTTT. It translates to CASSPSGGVEKLFF.